The 22 T cell receptor beta chains reported below all come from one sample, sequenced in a study of cytomegalovirus exposure and HLA in healthy donors. PCR primers comprised 60 Vbeta and 13 Jbeta primers. This table comes from immunoSEQ multiplex PCR, and its TCRdb copy is limited to in-frame clones, with some not included. The sample has about 83,000 clones, 81% seen once. Input material: PBMCs. The receptors shown here come from a woman aged 25 to 39 in good health and CMV-seronegative.

V is TRBV5-6 and J is TRBJ2-5; possibly TRBD2 for D (5 bases). V was trimmed by 3 bases and J by 5 bases, leaving 17 bases between them. Germline V CDR1 and CDR2: SGHDT, YYEEEE. The CDR3 loop spans 15 amino acids. CDR3 protein: CASSYREMGGETQYF. The CDR3 region has the DNA TGTGCCAGCAGCTATCGGGAAATGGGTGGGGAGACCCAGTACTTC.

The genes are TRBV5-1 and TRBJ2-1, with TRBD2 identical over 8 bases. CDR1 SGHRS and CDR2 YFSETQ come from the germline V gene. Germline trimming cut 5 bases from V and 6 bases from J; bases unmatched to any gene: 7. The CDR3 length is 14 residues. The DNA of the CDR3 is TGCGCCAGCAGACCCGGGACTAGTGCCAATGAGCAGTTCTTC. Encoded protein: CASRPGTSANEQFF. The whole variable domain, filled in from reference TRBV5-1 and TRBJ2-1, reads KAGVTQTPRYLIKTRGQQVTLSCSPISGHRSVSWYQQTPGQGLQFLFEYFSETQRNKGNFPGRFSGRQFSNSRSEMNVSTLELGDSALYLCASRPGTSANEQFFGPGTRLTVL.

The chain joins TRBV18 to TRBJ2-6; D is unresolved. The CDR3 totals 15 residues. Deletions cut 3 bases from V and 0 bases from J, with 6 bases between. Germline V gene sequence: CDR1 KGHSH, CDR2 LQKENI. The DNA for the CDR3 is TGTGCCAGCTCACCGCAGGACTCTGGGGCCAACGTCCTGACTTTC. Translated: CASSPQDSGANVLTF.

The V call is TRBV7-3, the J call TRBJ2-4; D is ambiguous. Trimming took off 3 bases at V and 0 bases at J, with 12 bases between the two ends. Germline values: CDR1 SGHTA, CDR2 FQGTGA. The CDR3 covers 16 residues. CDR3 DNA: TGTGCCAGCAGCTTCGCGACTGGCCTAGCCAAAAACATTCAGTACTTC. Amino acid sequence: CASSFATGLAKNIQYF.

V gene TRBV6-6 combines with J gene TRBJ1-4, with D tentatively TRBD1 (6 bases). The CDR3 is made up of 14 amino acids. V gave up 8 bases and J gave up 3 bases, with 13 bases separating them. The germline V gene encodes CDR1 MNHNY and CDR2 SVGAGI (reference sequence). CDR3 residues: CASSDSGANEKLFF. The CDR3 DNA follows: TGTGCCAGCTCCGATTCAGGGGCTAATGAAAAACTGTTTTTT.

This clone was seen only once. The chain links TRBV28 to TRBJ2-7, with D possibly being TRBD2 (6 bases). Deletions cut 2 bases from V and 4 bases from J, with 12 bases between. The germline CDR1 and CDR2 sequences are MDHEN and SYDVKM. The CDR3 is made up of 14 amino acids. The DNA for the CDR3 is TGTGCCAGCAGTTTAAGGGGTAGCGGATACGAGCAGTACTTC. Amino acid sequence: CASSLRGSGYEQYF.

The chain is built from TRBV4-3 and TRBJ2-1; D might be TRBD1 (5 bases). V dropped 0 bases and J dropped 1 base, with 13 bases sitting between them. Germline CDR1 reads LGHNA; CDR2 reads YSLEER. The CDR3 runs 17 residues. CDR3 nucleotides: TGCGCCAGCAGCCAAGATCCCCGACAGTGGTCCTACAATGAGCAGTTCTTC. This encodes CASSQDPRQWSYNEQFF.

The chain is built from TRBV19 and TRBJ1-2; D may be TRBD1 (5 bases). The V end lost 6 bases, the J end lost 10 bases, and 18 bases lay between the germline ends. Germline CDR1 and CDR2: LNHDA and SQIVND (reference sequence). This CDR3 spans 13 amino acids. The CDR3 bases are TGTGCCAGTAGCCCTAAGGTCTGGGGCGACTACACCTTC. Its translation is CASSPKVWGDYTF. The full variable domain, in which reference TRBV19 and TRBJ1-2 provide the parts outside the CDR3, is DGGITQSPKYLFRKEGQNVTLSCEQNLNHDAMYWYRQDPGQGLRLIYYSQIVNDFQKGDIAEGYSVSREKKESFPLTVTSAQKNPTAFYLCASSPKVWGDYTFGSGTRLTVV.

The V gene is TRBV27, the J gene TRBJ2-7, with 12 bases fitting TRBD1. In germline, CDR1 is MNHEY, CDR2 SMNVEV (reference sequence). The CDR3 covers 15 residues. Trimming at V came to 4 bases and at J to 6 bases, leaving 7 bases not matched to a gene. CDR3 sequence reads: CASSSPGTGGLEQYF. DNA for the CDR3: TGTGCCAGCAGTTCTCCCGGGACAGGGGGCCTCGAGCAGTACTTC.

The V and J genes are TRBV5-4 and TRBJ2-7; TRBD2 might be the D (7 bases). The CDR3 is made up of 15 amino acids. V was trimmed by 4 bases and J by 4 bases, leaving 18 bases between them. In germline, CDR1 is SGHNT, CDR2 YYREEE (reference sequence). This CDR3 reads CASSVGWGGTYEQYF. Here the CDR3 DNA reads TGTGCCAGCAGCGTCGGTTGGGGAGGGACATACGAGCAGTACTTC. The full variable domain, rest sourced from reference TRBV5-4 and TRBJ2-7, is ETGVTQSPTHLIKTRGQQVTLRCSSQSGHNTVSWYQQALGQGPQFIFQYYREEENGRGNFPPRFSGLQFPNYSSELNVNALELDDSALYLCASSVGWGGTYEQYFGPGTRLTVT.

The rearrangement joins TRBV30 to TRBJ1-4; D uncertain. Trimming took 6 bases from V and 5 from J, leaving 16 bases between them. The CDR3 covers 14 residues. Germline CDR1 is GTSNPN and CDR2 is SVGIG (reference sequence). The CDR3 here is CACQEGLLNEKLFF. The CDR3 coding sequence is TGTGCCTGTCAAGAGGGCCTTCTCAATGAAAAACTGTTTTTT.

Notes on this clone: Other DNA sequences of this sample code for an identical CDR3. This rearrangement joins TRBV7-6 to TRBJ2-5; TRBD2 matches at 10 bases. The CDR3 has 18 residues. CDR1 is SGHVS, CDR2 FNYEAQ, per germline. V dropped 3 bases and J dropped 0; count of bases not matched to a gene: 10. Here the CDR3 reads CASSLGLGTSAYQETQYF. The CDR3 nucleotides are TGTGCCAGCAGCTTGGGTCTTGGGACTAGCGCGTACCAAGAGACCCAGTACTTC.

This chain joins TRBV7-9 and TRBJ1-5, with TRBD1 matching over 9 bases. Germline values: CDR1 SEHNR, CDR2 FQNEAQ (reference sequence). After removal of 5 bases from V and 4 bases from J, the junction contained 6 bases not matched to a gene. There are 15 residues in the CDR3. DNA for the CDR3: TGTGCCAGCAGCCGGCCCGGGACAGGGAATCAGCCCCAGCATTTT. As protein: CASSRPGTGNQPQHF.

This sequence joins TRBV2 and TRBJ2-1; 13 positions agree with TRBD2. This CDR3 region has 16 residues. CDR1 SNHLY and CDR2 FYNNEI come from the germline V gene. J gave up 8 bases and V 10 bases, and 14 bases lay outside the gene matches. CDR3 sequence: CATSVGRLAGGYEQFF. The CDR3 coding sequence is TGTGCCACTTCCGTCGGTAGACTAGCGGGAGGCTATGAGCAGTTCTTC. Supplemented by reference TRBV2 and TRBJ2-1, the full variable domain reads EPEVTQTPSHQVTQMGQEVILRCVPISNHLYFYWYRQILGQKVEFLVSFYNNEISEKSEIFDDQFSVERPDGSNFTLKIRSTKLEDSAMYFCATSVGRLAGGYEQFFGPGTRLTVL.

CDR3 loop: CASNQGAPGGYEQYF. DNA of the CDR3: TGTGCCAGCAACCAAGGGGCTCCTGGGGGGTACGAGCAGTACTTC. The chain joins TRBV7-2 to TRBJ2-7, with D possibly matching TRBD2 (6 bases). CDR3 length: 15 amino acids. CDR1 is SGHTA, CDR2 FQGNSA, per germline. V shed 7 bases and J shed 4 bases, with 20 bases lying between them.

The chain employs TRBV5-1 and TRBJ2-3; TRBD2 aligns across 9 bases. The germline V gene encodes CDR1 SGHRS and CDR2 YFSETQ. The length of the CDR3 is 16 residues. The J segment lost 4 bases and the V segment lost 2 bases, leaving 8 bases of the junction unmatched. The CDR3 bases are TGCGCCAGCAGCTTACCAAATAGCGGGAGCGCAGATACGCAGTATTTT. Its protein product is CASSLPNSGSADTQYF.

The CDR3 loop is CASSLVRPLTSGTYNEQFF. The CDR3 nucleotides are TGTGCCAGCAGCTTAGTCAGGCCCCTAACTAGCGGCACCTACAATGAGCAGTTCTTC. This chain connects TRBV13 to TRBJ2-1; 8 positions match TRBD2. Germline V gene data show CDR1 as PRHDT and CDR2 as FYEKMQ (reference sequence). V dropped 1 base and J dropped 2; count of bases not matched to a gene: 13. CDR3 size: 19 residues.

V is TRBV5-8 and J is TRBJ2-2, with D possibly matching TRBD2 (5 bases). Germline V lookup: CDR1 SGHTS, CDR2 YDEGEE. This CDR3 contains 14 residues. V was cut by 4 bases and J by 6 bases, with 13 bases left in between. CDR3 coding DNA: TGTGCCAGCAGCCTCGGGGATCGAGCCGGGGAGCTGTTTTTT. As protein: CASSLGDRAGELFF.

This chain joins TRBV11-3 and TRBJ2-2; TRBD1 aligns across 11 bases. V lost 1 base to trimming and J lost 4 bases; unmatched junction nucleotides: 5. CDR3 length: 17 amino acids. CDR1 is SGHNT and CDR2 is YENEEA in the germline V gene. CDR3 amino acids: CASSLVKGTGGTGELFF. The CDR3 bases are TGTGCCAGCAGCTTAGTAAAAGGGACAGGGGGCACCGGGGAGCTGTTTTTT.

The chain links TRBV28 to TRBJ2-3, with 8 bases fitting TRBD1. Per the germline V gene, CDR1 is MDHEN and CDR2 is SYDVKM. This CDR3 is 16 amino acids long. After removal of 3 bases from V and 0 bases from J, the junction contained 5 bases not matched to a gene. CDR3 in amino acids: CASSFSGQASTDTQYF. For the CDR3, the DNA is TGTGCCAGCAGTTTTTCGGGACAGGCTAGCACAGATACGCAGTATTTT.

The chain has TRBV28 and TRBJ1-2, with 11 bases matching TRBD1. Losses at the gene ends were 8 bases for V and 2 bases for J; bases not matched to a gene: 16. This CDR3 comprises 18 residues. The germline CDR1 and CDR2 sequences are MDHEN and SYDVKM. The CDR3 region has the DNA TGTGCCAGCCGCACTCAAAAAATTAGGACAGGGGGCAACTATGGCTACACCTTC. Translating gives CASRTQKIRTGGNYGYTF.

The chain has TRBV6-9 and TRBJ2-2; possibly TRBD1 for D (5 bases). The germline CDR1 and CDR2 sequences are MNHGY and SVAAGI. The length of the CDR3 is 18 residues. V dropped 11 bases and J dropped 1 base, with 26 bases sitting between them. The CDR3 DNA reads TGTGCCCGCCACCAGCACACAACGGAACAGGAGAACACCGGGGAGCTGTTTTTT. This codes for CARHQHTTEQENTGELFF.